This TCR beta chain emerged from a study of radiotherapy plus CTLA-4 blockade in lung cancer. For the study at large: Objective response was observed in over 15% of patients, and disease control in roughly 30%. Study-wide findings and caveats: In blood, early T cell clone dynamics reportedly predicted response best, together with interferon-beta. Researchers report tumor-derived TCR clones expanding in blood after radiotherapy plus ipilimumab.

This clone appeared once. Antigen: not known. This table comes from immunoSEQ multiplex PCR, and its TCRdb copy is limited to in-frame clones, with some not included. The sample carries roughly 54,000 clones, roughly four fifths recorded once. The CDR3 has 17 residues. CDR1 is LNHNV, CDR2 YYDKDF, per germline (reference sequence). V shed 1 base, J shed 1 base, and the junction held 6 bases outside the gene matches. The source of this sequence is a human donor with non-small cell lung cancer whose response to radiotherapy plus ipilimumab could not be evaluated. The chain links TRBV15 to TRBJ2-5; 10 bases line up with TRBD2. Sequenced here: peripheral blood, sampled from a patient treated with radiotherapy plus ipilimumab. Written as DNA, the CDR3 is TGTGCCACCAGCAGAGGCCTAGCGGGAGTGGGCCAAGAGACCCAGTACTTC. Protein sequence: CATSRGLAGVGQETQYF. The full variable domain, with the rest looked up from reference TRBV15 and TRBJ2-5, is DAMVIQNPRYQVTQFGKPVTLSCSQTLNHNVMYWYQQKSSQAPKLLFHYYDKDFNNEADTPDNFQSRRPNTSFCFLDIRSPGLGDTAMYLCATSRGLAGVGQETQYFGPGTRLLVL.